This is a list of T cell receptor beta chains from one sample in a study of identical twins. TCRdb reanalysed the 5' RACE reads using MiXCR and keeps one entry per CDR3 protein. The sample has around 670,000 distinct CDR3 sequences, around 6.1% seen once. The sequenced sample consisted of naive T cells sorted from blood. The receptors were gathered from a man aged 18 to 30 in good health. Each CDR3 is given with its conserved first and last residue. Each record gives: D gene, V gene, J gene, clone size, CDR3 DNA, CDR3 protein. D genes are given only for firm matches. Clone size appears in some rows only: once, few, many, or a class for an expanded clone.

.,TRBV4-2,TRBJ2-6,many,TGTGCCAGCAGCCGTAGTCGGGGGCGAATATCTGGGGCCAACGTCCTGACTTTC,CASSRSRGRISGANVLTF
.,TRBV5-1,TRBJ1-4,.,TGCGCCAGCAGCTTTAATGACTGGGGAGAGAATGAAAAACTGGTTTTT,CASSFNDWGENEKLVF
.,TRBV2,TRBJ1-2,many,TGTGCCAGCAGTGATGGGGCGGGAATCAGGCTCTATGGCTACACCTTC,CASSDGAGIRLYGYTF
.,TRBV12-3/TRBV12-4,TRBJ1-1,many,TGTGCCAGCATTCGTAGCGGGGGAGGAGGACAGGAAGCTTTCTTT,CASIRSGGGGQEAFF
TRBD1,TRBV5-1,TRBJ1-3,many,TGCGCCAGCAGCTGGACAGGGGGCTCATCTGGAAACACCATATATTTT,CASSWTGGSSGNTIYF
.,TRBV12-3/TRBV12-4,TRBJ1-5,many,TGTGCCAGCAGCCCAGTGGGACCTTCTAGCAATCAGCCCCAGCATTTT,CASSPVGPSSNQPQHF
TRBD1,TRBV4-2,TRBJ1-3,many,TGTGCCAGCAGCCCCGAGATCACCGGGACAGGGAGAGGAAACACCATATATTTT,CASSPEITGTGRGNTIYF
TRBD2,TRBV5-1,TRBJ2-3,many,TGCGCCAGCAGCTTGTTCGTGGGAGGGCCGAACACAGATACGCAGTATTTT,CASSLFVGGPNTDTQYF
TRBD1,TRBV6-5,TRBJ2-3,many,TGTGCCAGCAGTTACTCCGGGACAGGGGGACATACGCAGTATTTT,CASSYSGTGGHTQYF
TRBD1,TRBV28,TRBJ1-2,.,TGTGCCCATGACCCCCTCAGGGGGCGTCGTGGCTACACCTTC,CAHDPLRGRRGYTF
TRBD2,TRBV6-1,TRBJ2-1,.,TGTGCCAGCAGTGATCGGGGGACTACCTACAATGAGCAGTTCTTC,CASSDRGTTYNEQFF
.,TRBV12-3/TRBV12-4,TRBJ2-5,many,TGTGCCAGCAGTTCTCCCCGGACAGGGAGGGGGGAGACCCAGTACTTC,CASSSPRTGRGETQYF
.,TRBV29-1,TRBJ1-2,.,TGCAGCGTTGAGGGGGGCGGCGGCTATGGCTACACCTTC,CSVEGGGGYGYTF
.,TRBV6-5,TRBJ2-1,many,TGTGCCAGCACTCTCGAGGGGACACCTACCTACAATGAGCAGTTCTTC,CASTLEGTPTYNEQFF
TRBD1,TRBV18,TRBJ2-5,.,TGTGCCAGCTCACCGACGGGACAGGGGCGTACAGAGACCCAGTACTTC,CASSPTGQGRTETQYF
.,TRBV7-9,TRBJ1-4,few,TGTGCCAGCAGCTTAAGATCGGGAGCTTCTAATGAAAAACTGTTTTTT,CASSLRSGASNEKLFF
.,TRBV29-1,TRBJ2-5,many,TGCAGCGTTGAGGTGTTTAAAGAGACCCAGTACTTC,CSVEVFKETQYF
TRBD1,TRBV14,TRBJ1-2,few,TGTGCCAGCAGCCAAGAATGGGGGACAGGTCCGCCCGGCAGCTATGGCTACACCTTC,CASSQEWGTGPPGSYGYTF
.,TRBV12-5,TRBJ2-1,many,TGTGCTAGTGGGACCGGGACATCATACAATGAGCAGTTCTTC,CASGTGTSYNEQFF
.,TRBV14,TRBJ1-1,.,TGTGCCAGCAGTCACTATTCTGCTGAAGCTTTCTTT,CASSHYSAEAFF
.,TRBV29-1,TRBJ1-5,many,TGCAGCGCCTTAGACGGAAGCAATCAGCCCCAGCATTTT,CSALDGSNQPQHF
.,TRBV5-1,TRBJ2-1,.,TGCGCCAGCAGCGGGGGACCAGAAGGGAATGAGCAGTTCTTC,CASSGGPEGNEQFF
.,TRBV6-1,TRBJ2-7,few,TGTGCCAGCAGTGAAACCCCCTACGAGCAGTACTTC,CASSETPYEQYF
.,TRBV5-1,TRBJ2-3,.,TGCGCCAGCTCTGCAGCGGAGGGCACAGATACGCAGTATTTT,CASSAAEGTDTQYF
.,TRBV7-2,TRBJ2-7,many,TGTGCCAGCAGCTTTACGGGGCCCTACGAGCAGTACTTC,CASSFTGPYEQYF
.,TRBV10-3,TRBJ2-6,many,TGTGCCATCAGTGGGGACGCAGCCTCTGGGGCCAACGTCCTGACTTTC,CAISGDAASGANVLTF
TRBD1,TRBV7-3,TRBJ1-1,few,TGTGCCAGCAGCCCGACAGGGGCTGAAGCTTTCTTT,CASSPTGAEAFF
.,TRBV5-1,TRBJ2-1,many,TGCGCCAGCAGCCCGGTGAGGGACTTCGACCCCCATGAGCAGTTCTTC,CASSPVRDFDPHEQFF
TRBD1,TRBV29-1,TRBJ1-1,.,TGCTGCGTCGGGAGGGGGCCTGAAGCTTTCTTT,CCVGRGPEAFF
.,TRBV27,TRBJ1-2,few,TGTGCCAGCAGGCCCCGGGCGACTAACTATGGCTACACCTTC,CASRPRATNYGYTF
TRBD2,TRBV27,TRBJ2-3,few,TGTGCCAGCAGTTTATCCCGGGAGGGCGATACAGATACGCAGTATTTT,CASSLSREGDTDTQYF
.,TRBV4-2,TRBJ2-6,.,TGTGCCAGCAGCCAAGACTGGATGGAGGGTTACTCTGGGGCCAACGTCCTGACTTTC,CASSQDWMEGYSGANVLTF
TRBD1,TRBV5-1,TRBJ2-1,few,TGCGCCAGCAGCTTGCCGGGACAGGGCAGCAATGAGCAGTTCTTC,CASSLPGQGSNEQFF
TRBD2,TRBV12-3/TRBV12-4,TRBJ2-3,many,TGTGCCAGCAGTCCTGGGACTAGCGGGACCACAGATACGCAGTATTTT,CASSPGTSGTTDTQYF
.,TRBV5-1,TRBJ2-1,many,TGCGCCAGCAGCCCGGGCGGTGTTAAGTACAATGAGCAGTTCTTC,CASSPGGVKYNEQFF
.,TRBV5-1,TRBJ2-2,many,TGTGCCAGCAGCTTAGGGTTAGCGGCGAACACCGGGGAGCTGTTTTTT,CASSLGLAANTGELFF
.,TRBV6-1,TRBJ2-2,.,TGTGCCAGCAGTGTTCAGGACAGCCGTCGGACCGGGGAGCTGTTTTTT,CASSVQDSRRTGELFF
.,TRBV20-1,TRBJ1-1,many,TGCAGTGCTAGAGATGTCGGCTCGAACACTGAAGCTTTCTTT,CSARDVGSNTEAFF
TRBD1,TRBV5-1,TRBJ2-7,many,TGCGCCAGCAGCTTGGTCGCGACAGGGTTCGAGCAGTACTTC,CASSLVATGFEQYF
.,TRBV12-3/TRBV12-4,TRBJ1-1,many,TGTGCCAGCAGACCCCAACAGGGCGGATGGACTGAAGCTTTCTTT,CASRPQQGGWTEAFF
TRBD2,TRBV7-9,TRBJ2-1,.,TGTGCCAGCAGCTTTTTAGCGGGACCCGTCAATGAGCAGTTCTTC,CASSFLAGPVNEQFF
TRBD1,TRBV6-2/TRBV6-3,TRBJ2-7,many,TGTGCCAGCAGCAGCCTGGACAGGTACGAGCAGTACTTC,CASSSLDRYEQYF
.,TRBV6-2/TRBV6-3,TRBJ2-6,.,TGTGCCAGCAAGTATTGGGGTAGTGGCTCTGGGGCCAACGTCCTGACTTTC,CASKYWGSGSGANVLTF
.,TRBV5-1,TRBJ2-7,.,TGCGCCAGCAGCCCCCCCGCCTACGAGCAGTACTTC,CASSPPAYEQYF
.,TRBV2,TRBJ2-1,few,TGTGCCAGCAGTGAATTTGGGAGAGGGGTTATCAATGAGCAGTTCTTC,CASSEFGRGVINEQFF
.,TRBV7-6,TRBJ2-1,many,TGTGCCAGCAGCTTAGCGCCCCGTCGCTATGAGCAGTTCTTC,CASSLAPRRYEQFF
.,TRBV6-5,TRBJ2-5,few,TGTGCCAGCAGTTCGACCTACCAGGGAAGTTCACAAGAGACCCAGTACTTC,CASSSTYQGSSQETQYF
.,TRBV19,TRBJ1-5,.,TGTGCCAGTAGTATCACAGGGAGCGGTGGCAATCAGCCCCAGCATTTT,CASSITGSGGNQPQHF
.,TRBV29-1,TRBJ1-3,many,TGCAGCGTTGAAGCCCGGCTCTCTGGAAACACCATATATTTT,CSVEARLSGNTIYF
.,TRBV12-3/TRBV12-4,TRBJ1-1,many,TGTGCCAGCAGTTTAACCCCCCGGACTGAAGCTTTCTTT,CASSLTPRTEAFF
.,TRBV5-5,TRBJ1-1,.,TGTGCCAGCAGCTTGGGTCCAGGGCCTCAAGGGTTGAGAGCTTTCTTT,CASSLGPGPQGLRAFF
.,TRBV7-9,TRBJ2-1,many,TGTGCCAGCAGCTTACCTCTTGGGACCGATTACAATGAGCAGTTCTTC,CASSLPLGTDYNEQFF
TRBD1,TRBV6-1,TRBJ2-1,many,TGTGCCAGCAGACAAGGGACAGTTTACAATGAGCAGTTCTTC,CASRQGTVYNEQFF
.,TRBV29-1,TRBJ1-1,many,TGCAGCGTTGATTCGTCAGTCGTCGCCACTGAAGCTTTCTTT,CSVDSSVVATEAFF
.,TRBV5-5,TRBJ2-5,.,TGTGCCAGCAGCTTCGCTGGCGGGACACAAGAGACCCAGTACTTC,CASSFAGGTQETQYF
TRBD2,TRBV20-1,TRBJ2-1,few,TGCAGTGCCGGACGCGGGAGAGTCGTCTACAATGAGCAGTTCTTC,CSAGRGRVVYNEQFF
.,TRBV7-7,TRBJ2-2,.,TGTGCCAGCAGCTCGACTAGTTGGAAAACCGGGGAGCTGTTTTTT,CASSSTSWKTGELFF
.,TRBV5-1,TRBJ2-4,many,TGCGCCAGCAGCTTGGATTGGGTTTCCAAAAACATTCAGTACTTC,CASSLDWVSKNIQYF
.,TRBV10-3,TRBJ1-5,.,TGTGCCATCAGGAACGATATTTACCAGCCCCAGCATTTT,CAIRNDIYQPQHF